A selection of T cell receptor beta chains follows, all from one sample in a study of T cell responses to AZD1222 COVID-19 vaccine. Measured with immunoSEQ multiplex PCR; TCRdb has only the in-frame clones, and not every one. The sample holds 100,000 to 150,000 clones, about 87% seen once. The sample was peripheral blood, taken on day 0 of AZD1222 vaccination. The source of these receptors is an adult in good health. CDR3s include the opening cysteine and the closing phenylalanine or tryptophan. Each record gives: J gene, D gene, V gene, CDR3 DNA, CDR3 protein. D genes are given only for firm matches.

>TRBJ2-3|NA|TRBV11-2
TGTGCCAGCAGCTTAGAGGGAGCTAGCACAGATACGCAGTATTTT
CASSLEGASTDTQYF
>TRBJ1-1|NA|TRBV6-2/TRBV6-3
TGTGCCAGCAGTTATGACACTGAAGCTTTCTTT
CASSYDTEAFF
>TRBJ2-3|TRBD2|TRBV7-3
TGTGCCAGCAGTCCTAGCGGAGATACGCAGTATTTT
CASSPSGDTQYF
>TRBJ2-7|NA|TRBV9
TGTGCCAGCAGCGTAGGGAGAGCGTTATTGGACGAGCAGTACTTC
CASSVGRALLDEQYF
>TRBJ2-7|NA|TRBV30
TGTGCCTGGAGGGCAAGACAGGTCTACGAGCAGTACTTC
CAWRARQVYEQYF
>TRBJ2-1|NA|TRBV5-1
TGCGCCACCAGACCGGACATACCAATAAACAATGAGCAGTTCTTC
CATRPDIPINNEQFF
>TRBJ2-3|NA|TRBV28
TGTGCCAGCAGCGGACGAGATACGCAGTATTTT
CASSGRDTQYF
>TRBJ1-2|NA|TRBV28
TGTGCCAGCAGGACAGACGGCTATGGCTACACCTTC
CASRTDGYGYTF
>TRBJ2-7|NA|TRBV5-4
TGTGCCAGCAGCTTGGCACTTGGAGGGGCGTTGGACGAGCAGTACTTC
CASSLALGGALDEQYF
>TRBJ1-6|NA|TRBV30
TGTGCGTCGGGGGACTTAAGATTTGGGTCACCCCTCCACTTT
CASGDLRFGSPLHF
>TRBJ1-6|TRBD1|TRBV19
TGTGCCAGTAGTATAACAACAGGGGGAGGCTCACCCCTCCACTTT
CASSITTGGGSPLHF
>TRBJ1-4|NA|TRBV12-3/TRBV12-4
TGTGCCAGCGGGGGCCCCACTAATGAAAAACTGTTTTTT
CASGGPTNEKLFF
>TRBJ1-3|TRBD1|TRBV4-3
TGCGCCAGCAGCCAAGATCGGCCCGGGACAGGGGCCGGAAACACCATATATTTT
CASSQDRPGTGAGNTIYF
>TRBJ1-1|TRBD1|TRBV10-3
TGTGCCATCAGGGGGACAGGGGGCACTGAAGCTTTCTTT
CAIRGTGGTEAFF
>TRBJ2-2|TRBD1|TRBV28
TGTGCCAGCTGGGACAGGGGGAACACCGGGGAGCTGTTTTTT
CASWDRGNTGELFF
>TRBJ2-7|NA|TRBV30
TGTGCCTGGAGTGTCGCCGGGCCCCCCTACGAGCAGTACTTC
CAWSVAGPPYEQYF
>TRBJ2-7|NA|TRBV6-2/TRBV6-3
TGTGCCAGCAGCCAAGGACGGTCCTACGAGCAGTACTTC
CASSQGRSYEQYF
>TRBJ1-6|NA|TRBV5-5
TGTGCCAGCAGCCGACTGCCGCTGTCAGATAATTCACCCCTCCACTTT
CASSRLPLSDNSPLHF
>TRBJ2-1|TRBD2|TRBV19
TGTGCCAGTAGTATCGCCCGGCTAGCGGGGGGGCCTGAAACCTACAATGAGCAGTTCTTC
CASSIARLAGGPETYNEQFF
>TRBJ2-3|NA|TRBV7-9
TGTGCCAGCAGCCTTTGGTTTGCAGATACGCAGTATTTT
CASSLWFADTQYF
>TRBJ1-6|NA|TRBV6-5
TGTGCCAGCAGGAGGGCCTTCAGTAATTCACCCCTCCACTTT
CASRRAFSNSPLHF
>TRBJ1-2|TRBD1|TRBV5-4
TGTGCCAGCAGTTTAACAGGGGCGCAGCGGACCTCCTATGGCTACACCTTC
CASSLTGAQRTSYGYTF
>TRBJ2-7|NA|TRBV30
TGTGCCCTGGGACTCTTGGAGCAGTACTTC
CALGLLEQYF
>TRBJ1-1|NA|TRBV28
TGTGCCAGCAAGGGGAACACTGAAGCTTTCTTT
CASKGNTEAFF
>TRBJ1-2|TRBD1|TRBV28
TGTGCCAGCAGTTCGGGACAGGGGAAGAATGGCTACACCTTC
CASSSGQGKNGYTF
>TRBJ2-1|NA|TRBV18
TGTGCCAGCTCACCACCTAGCGACGTTATCTTTGGTGAGCAGTTCTTC
CASSPPSDVIFGEQFF
>TRBJ2-2|TRBD1|TRBV27
TGTGCCAGCAGTCCTGGACAGGGGGCCCTCGGGGAGCTGTTTTTT
CASSPGQGALGELFF
>TRBJ1-2|NA|TRBV10-3
TGTGCCATCTCCCAGGAGACTAACTATGGCTACACCTTC
CAISQETNYGYTF
>TRBJ1-3|TRBD1|TRBV5-1
TGCGCCAGCAGCCCATGGACAGGCTCTGGAAACACCATATATTTT
CASSPWTGSGNTIYF
>TRBJ1-4|NA|TRBV7-2
TGTGCCAGCAGCTTATTCGCTGCAACTAATGAAAAACTGTTTTTT
CASSLFAATNEKLFF
>TRBJ1-3|NA|TRBV19
TGTGCTTCGGAACGGTCTCACTCTGGAAACACCATATATTTT
CASERSHSGNTIYF
>TRBJ2-3|TRBD2|TRBV7-8
TGTGCCAGCAGCATCGGGACTAGCGAGGCAGATACGCAGTATTTT
CASSIGTSEADTQYF
>TRBJ1-2|TRBD1|TRBV29-1
TGCAGCGTTGTTGGGACAGCCACTAACTATGGCTACACCTTC
CSVVGTATNYGYTF
>TRBJ2-2|TRBD1|TRBV24-1
TGTGCCACCAGTGATGCAGGACAGGGGGCCGGGGAGCTGTTTTTT
CATSDAGQGAGELFF
>TRBJ2-2|NA|TRBV30
TGTGCCTGGAGTGGGAGGGCCGGGGAGCTGTTTTTT
CAWSGRAGELFF
>TRBJ1-6|NA|TRBV5-4
TGTGCCAGCAGCTTGGCCGGTAGGGCAGGGTCGCCCCTCCACTTT
CASSLAGRAGSPLHF
>TRBJ1-1|NA|TRBV9
TGTGCCAGCAGCGTTGGGCCTAACACTGAAGCTTTCTTT
CASSVGPNTEAFF
>TRBJ1-1|NA|TRBV25-1
TGTGCCAGCAGGGACCGTATTGTCACTGAAGCTTTCTTT
CASRDRIVTEAFF
>TRBJ2-1|TRBD2|TRBV27
TGTGCCAGCAGTTTATTAGTAACTAGCGGGAGACGGTACAATGAGCAGTTCTTC
CASSLLVTSGRRYNEQFF
>TRBJ2-5|NA|TRBV24-1
TGTGCCACCAGTGAGCGGGACAGTTGGGATCAAGGGACCCAGTACTTC
CATSERDSWDQGTQYF
>TRBJ2-2|NA|TRBV5-6
TGTGCCAGCAGCTTGTGGGGCACCGGGGAGCTGTTTTTT
CASSLWGTGELFF